The 4 T cell receptor beta chains listed next were all sequenced from one sample in a study of T cell clonotyping in hematopoietic cell transplantation. TCRdb's table, derived via immunoSEQ multiplex PCR, lists solely in-frame clones and lacks some. The sample includes about 9,000 clones, more than 85% of them seen just once. The time point: recipient sample about 28 days before transplant, after cytoreduction. Here the sequenced sample was peripheral blood mononuclear cells, taken before stem cell transplant. These receptors were obtained from a woman aged 55-70 years with acute myeloid leukemia. Some clones in this sample may be carry-over from other donors' samples.

The gene calls are TRBV5-4 and TRBJ2-3; D gene uncertain. The CDR3 contains 12 residues. The ends were cut back, 0 bases at V and 5 bases at J, with 4 bases in the middle. Germline CDR1 and CDR2: SGHNT and YYREEE (reference sequence). The CDR3 sequence is CASSLGGDTQYF. The DNA of the CDR3 is TGTGCCAGCAGCTTGGGAGGAGATACGCAGTATTTT.

V is TRBV7-2 and J is TRBJ1-5; D remains unclear. The V end was cut by 5 bases, the J end by 3 bases, with 14 bases between. CDR3 length equals 15 residues. The germline gives CDR1 SGHTA, CDR2 FQGNSA. The chain's CDR3 is CASSPGGENNQPQHF. CDR3 nucleotide sequence: TGTGCCAGCAGCCCCGGTGGGGAAAACAATCAGCCCCAGCATTTT.

The chain uses TRBV29-1 and TRBJ1-1; D is ambiguous. Per the germline V gene, CDR1 is SQVTM and CDR2 is ANQGSEA. This CDR3 contains 12 residues. Deletions cut 7 bases from V and 3 bases from J, with 12 bases between. CDR3 protein: CSAAVGDTEAFF. Here the CDR3 DNA reads TGCAGCGCTGCAGTCGGGGACACTGAAGCTTTCTTT.

CDR3 region: CASSSQSAGENEQFF. The CDR3 DNA sequence: TGTGCCAGCAGCTCACAGTCGGCGGGAGAAAATGAGCAGTTCTTC. This chain joins TRBV7-2 and TRBJ2-1; 7 bases are shared with TRBD2. Germline-derived CDR1 and CDR2 are SGHTA and FQGNSA. The V gene end was trimmed by 4 bases and the J gene end by 7 bases; junction bases not matched to a gene: 10. The CDR3 length is 15 residues.